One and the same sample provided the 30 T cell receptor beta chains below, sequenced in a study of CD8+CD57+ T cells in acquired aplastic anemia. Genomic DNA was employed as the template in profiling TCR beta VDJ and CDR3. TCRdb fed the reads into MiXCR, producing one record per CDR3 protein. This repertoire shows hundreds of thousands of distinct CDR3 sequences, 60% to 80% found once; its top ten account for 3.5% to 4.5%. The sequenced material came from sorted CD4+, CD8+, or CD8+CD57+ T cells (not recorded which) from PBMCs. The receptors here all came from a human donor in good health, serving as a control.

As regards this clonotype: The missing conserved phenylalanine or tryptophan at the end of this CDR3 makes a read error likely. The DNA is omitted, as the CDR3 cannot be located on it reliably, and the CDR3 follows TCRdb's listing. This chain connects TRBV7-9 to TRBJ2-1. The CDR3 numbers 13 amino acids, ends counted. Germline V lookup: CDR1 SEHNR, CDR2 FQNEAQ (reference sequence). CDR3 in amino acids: CASSLLGSTDQQY.

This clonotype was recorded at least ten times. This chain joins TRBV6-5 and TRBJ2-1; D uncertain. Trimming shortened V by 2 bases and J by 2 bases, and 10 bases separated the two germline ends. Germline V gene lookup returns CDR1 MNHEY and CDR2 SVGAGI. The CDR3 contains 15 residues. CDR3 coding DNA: TGTGCCAGCAGTTACAGGATCAGTACCTACAATGAGCAGTTCTTC. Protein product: CASSYRISTYNEQFF.

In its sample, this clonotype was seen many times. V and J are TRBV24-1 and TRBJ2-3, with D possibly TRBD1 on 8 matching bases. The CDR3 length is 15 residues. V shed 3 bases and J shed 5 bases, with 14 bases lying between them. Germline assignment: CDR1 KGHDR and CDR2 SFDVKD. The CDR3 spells CATSDATGGGDTQYF. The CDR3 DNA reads TGTGCCACCAGTGATGCCACAGGGGGGGGAGATACGCAGTATTTT.

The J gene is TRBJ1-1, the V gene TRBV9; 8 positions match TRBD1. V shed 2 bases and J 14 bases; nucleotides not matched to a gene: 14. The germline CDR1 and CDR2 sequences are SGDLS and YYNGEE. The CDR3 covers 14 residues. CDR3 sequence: CASSVDRGQENQFF. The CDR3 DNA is TGTGCCAGCAGCGTCGACAGGGGCCAAGAGAACCAGTTCTTT.

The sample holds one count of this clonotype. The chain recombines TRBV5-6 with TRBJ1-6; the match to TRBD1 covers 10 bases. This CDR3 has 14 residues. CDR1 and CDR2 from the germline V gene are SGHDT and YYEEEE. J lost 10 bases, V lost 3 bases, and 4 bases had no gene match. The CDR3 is CASSSGQGDSPLHF. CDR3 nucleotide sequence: TGTGCCAGCAGCTCAGGACAGGGGGACTCACCCCTCCACTTT.

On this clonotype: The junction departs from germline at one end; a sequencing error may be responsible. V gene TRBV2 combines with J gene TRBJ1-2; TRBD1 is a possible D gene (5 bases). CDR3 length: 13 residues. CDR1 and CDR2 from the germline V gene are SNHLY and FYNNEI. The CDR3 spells CASSPQDIYNSPF. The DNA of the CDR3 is TGTGCCAGCAGTCCACAGGATATCTATAATTCACCCTTC.

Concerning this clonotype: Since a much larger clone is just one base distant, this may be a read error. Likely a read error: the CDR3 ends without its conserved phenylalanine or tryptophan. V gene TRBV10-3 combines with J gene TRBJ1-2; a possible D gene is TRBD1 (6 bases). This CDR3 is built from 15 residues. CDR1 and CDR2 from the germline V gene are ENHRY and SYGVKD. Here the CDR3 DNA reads TGTGCCAGCAGTAAGGACAGCTGGGCTAACTATGGCTACACCCTC. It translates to CASSKDSWANYGYTL.

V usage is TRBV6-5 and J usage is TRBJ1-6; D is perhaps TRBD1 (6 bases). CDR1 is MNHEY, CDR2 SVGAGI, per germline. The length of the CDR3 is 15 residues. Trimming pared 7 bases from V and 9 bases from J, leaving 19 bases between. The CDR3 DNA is TGTGCCAGCATACTTGGGGGACACAAATTTTCACCCCTCCACTTT. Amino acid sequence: CASILGGHKFSPLHF.

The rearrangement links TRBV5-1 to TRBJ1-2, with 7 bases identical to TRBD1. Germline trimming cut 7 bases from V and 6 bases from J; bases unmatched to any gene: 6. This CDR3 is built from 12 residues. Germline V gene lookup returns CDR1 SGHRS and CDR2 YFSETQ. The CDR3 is CASGVTGDGYTF. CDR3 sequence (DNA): TGCGCCAGCGGCGTCACAGGGGATGGCTACACCTTC.

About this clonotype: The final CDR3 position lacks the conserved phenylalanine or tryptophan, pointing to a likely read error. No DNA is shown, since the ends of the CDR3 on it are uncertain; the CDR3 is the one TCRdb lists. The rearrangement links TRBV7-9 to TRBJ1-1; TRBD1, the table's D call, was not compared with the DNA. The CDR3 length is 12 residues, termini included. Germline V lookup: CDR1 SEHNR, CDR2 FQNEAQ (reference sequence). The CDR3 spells CAGRGQDAGGEY.

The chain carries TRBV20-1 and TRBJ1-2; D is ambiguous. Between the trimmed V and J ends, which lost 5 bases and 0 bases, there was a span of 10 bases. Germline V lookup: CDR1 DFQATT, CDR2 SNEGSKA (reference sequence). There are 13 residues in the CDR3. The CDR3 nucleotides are TGCAGTGCTTGGGCGGCTTCTAACTATGGCTACACCTTC. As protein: CSAWAASNYGYTF.

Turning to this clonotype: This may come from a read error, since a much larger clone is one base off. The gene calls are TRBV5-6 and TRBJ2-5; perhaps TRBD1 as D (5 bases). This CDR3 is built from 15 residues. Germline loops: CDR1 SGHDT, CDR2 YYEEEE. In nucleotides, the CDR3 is TGTGCCAGCAGCACGCCCGAAGGGGCCCAAGGGACCCAGTACTTC. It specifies CASSTPEGAQGTQYF.

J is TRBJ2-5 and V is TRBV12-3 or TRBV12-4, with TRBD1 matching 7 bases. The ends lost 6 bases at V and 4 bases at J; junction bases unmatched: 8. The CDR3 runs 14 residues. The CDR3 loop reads CASSRPGQLETQYF. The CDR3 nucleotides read TGTGCCAGCAGCAGACCGGGACAGCTAGAGACCCAGTACTTC.

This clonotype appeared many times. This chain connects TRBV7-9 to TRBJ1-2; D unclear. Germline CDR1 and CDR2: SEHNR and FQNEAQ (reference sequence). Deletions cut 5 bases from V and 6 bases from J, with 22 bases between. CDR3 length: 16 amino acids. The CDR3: CASSVPNQRLFDGYTF. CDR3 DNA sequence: TGTGCCAGCAGCGTCCCAAACCAACGACTCTTCGATGGCTACACCTTC.

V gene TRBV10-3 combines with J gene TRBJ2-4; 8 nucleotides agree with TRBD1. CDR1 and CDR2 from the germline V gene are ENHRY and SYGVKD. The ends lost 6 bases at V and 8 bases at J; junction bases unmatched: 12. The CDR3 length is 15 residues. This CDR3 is CAISRTGGRGDIQYF. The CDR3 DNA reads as TGTGCCATCAGCAGAACAGGGGGTCGGGGTGACATTCAGTACTTC.

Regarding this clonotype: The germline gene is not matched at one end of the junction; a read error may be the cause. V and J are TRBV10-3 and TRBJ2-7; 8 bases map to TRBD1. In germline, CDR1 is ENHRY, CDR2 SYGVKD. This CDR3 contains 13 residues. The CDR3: CAIRETGAGAQHF. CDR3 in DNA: TGTGCCATCAGGGAGACAGGGGCTGGCGCGCAGCACTTC.

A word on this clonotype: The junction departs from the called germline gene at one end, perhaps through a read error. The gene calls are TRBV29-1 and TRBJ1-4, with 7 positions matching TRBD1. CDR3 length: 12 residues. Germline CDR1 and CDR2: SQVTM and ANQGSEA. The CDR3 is CSVSAGGEKLFF. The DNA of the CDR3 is TGTAGCGTCTCGGCAGGGGGTGAAAAACTGTTTTTT. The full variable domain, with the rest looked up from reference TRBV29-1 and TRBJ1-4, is SAVISQKPSRDICQRGTSLTIQCQVDSQVTMMFWYRQQPGQSLTLIATANQGSEATYESGFVIDKFPISRPNLTFSTLTVSNMSPEDSSIYLCSVSAGGEKLFFGSGTQLSVL.

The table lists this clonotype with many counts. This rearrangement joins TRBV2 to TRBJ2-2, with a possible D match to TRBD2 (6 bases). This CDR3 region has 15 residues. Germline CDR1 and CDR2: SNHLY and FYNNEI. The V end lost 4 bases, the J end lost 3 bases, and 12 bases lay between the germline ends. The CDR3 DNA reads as TGTGCCAGCAGTGGGACTATATCCGACACCGGGGAGCTGTTTTTT. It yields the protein CASSGTISDTGELFF.

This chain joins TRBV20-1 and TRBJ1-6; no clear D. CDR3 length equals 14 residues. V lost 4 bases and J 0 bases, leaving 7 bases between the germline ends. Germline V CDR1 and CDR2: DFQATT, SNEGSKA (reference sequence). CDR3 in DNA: TGCAGTGCTACCCAATACTCCTATAATTCACCCCTCCACTTT. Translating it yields CSATQYSYNSPLHF.

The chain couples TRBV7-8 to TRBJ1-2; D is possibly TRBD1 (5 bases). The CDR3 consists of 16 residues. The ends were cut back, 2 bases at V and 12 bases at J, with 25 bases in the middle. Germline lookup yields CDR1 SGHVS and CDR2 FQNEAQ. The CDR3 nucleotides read TGTGCCAGCAGCTTACGACCCTCCACAGGCTACTCTGGAAACACCTTC. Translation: CASSLRPSTGYSGNTF.

The CDR3 region is CASSPELRGGELFF. As DNA, the CDR3 is TGTGCCAGCAGCCCGGAACTAAGGGGCGGGGAGCTGTTTTTT. V is TRBV9 and J is TRBJ2-2; perhaps TRBD1 as D (5 bases). This CDR3 is built from 14 residues. V dropped 4 bases and J dropped 7 bases, with 14 bases sitting between them. The germline gives CDR1 SGDLS, CDR2 YYNGEE.

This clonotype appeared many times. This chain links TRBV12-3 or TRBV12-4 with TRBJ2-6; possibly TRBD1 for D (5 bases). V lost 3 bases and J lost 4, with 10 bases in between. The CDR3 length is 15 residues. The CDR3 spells CASSFGATGANVLTF. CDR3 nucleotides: TGTGCCAGCAGTTTTGGGGCGACGGGGGCCAACGTCCTGACTTTC.

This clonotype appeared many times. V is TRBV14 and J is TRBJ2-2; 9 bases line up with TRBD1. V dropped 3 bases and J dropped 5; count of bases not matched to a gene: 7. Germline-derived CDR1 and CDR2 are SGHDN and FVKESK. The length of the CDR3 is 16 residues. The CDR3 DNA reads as TGTGCCAGCAGCCACTATACAGGGGGCCGTACCGGGGAGCTGTTTTTT. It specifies CASSHYTGGRTGELFF.

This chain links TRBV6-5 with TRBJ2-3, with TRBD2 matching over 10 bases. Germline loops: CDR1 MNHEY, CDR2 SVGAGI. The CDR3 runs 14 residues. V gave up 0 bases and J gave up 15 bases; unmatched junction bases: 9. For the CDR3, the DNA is TGTGCCAGCAGTTACTCGCTGGGAACTAGCGGGGTTTATTTT. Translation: CASSYSLGTSGVYF.

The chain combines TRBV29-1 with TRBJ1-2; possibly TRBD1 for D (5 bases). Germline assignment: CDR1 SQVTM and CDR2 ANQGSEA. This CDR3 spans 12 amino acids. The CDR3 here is CSARQNDNGQTF. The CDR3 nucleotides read TGCAGTGCTAGACAGAACGACAACGGGCAGACCTTC.

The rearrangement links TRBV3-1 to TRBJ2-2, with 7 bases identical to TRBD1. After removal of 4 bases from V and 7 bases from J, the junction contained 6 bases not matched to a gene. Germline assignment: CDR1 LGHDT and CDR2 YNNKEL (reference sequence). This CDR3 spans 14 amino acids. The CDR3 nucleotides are TGTGCCAGCAGCCTTACAGGGGCTAGCGGGGAGCTGTTTTTT. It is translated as CASSLTGASGELFF.

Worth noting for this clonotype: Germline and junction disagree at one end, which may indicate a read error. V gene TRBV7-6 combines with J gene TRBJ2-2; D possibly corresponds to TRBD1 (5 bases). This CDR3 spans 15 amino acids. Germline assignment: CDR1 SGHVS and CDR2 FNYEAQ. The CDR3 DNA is TGTGCCGGCAGCGAGCATCCAGGGTTGGAGCAGTACTTCTTTTTT. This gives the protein CAGSEHPGLEQYFFF.

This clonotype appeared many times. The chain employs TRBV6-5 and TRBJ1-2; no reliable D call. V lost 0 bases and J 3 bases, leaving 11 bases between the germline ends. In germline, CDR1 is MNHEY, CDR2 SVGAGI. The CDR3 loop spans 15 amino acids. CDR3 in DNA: TGTGCCAGCAGTTACTCTACGGTGGCGGACTATGGCTACACCTTC. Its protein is CASSYSTVADYGYTF.

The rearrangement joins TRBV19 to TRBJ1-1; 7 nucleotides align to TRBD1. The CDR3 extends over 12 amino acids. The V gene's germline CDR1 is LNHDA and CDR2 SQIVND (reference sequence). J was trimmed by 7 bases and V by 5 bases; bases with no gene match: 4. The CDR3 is CASSGGQVEAFF. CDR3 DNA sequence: TGTGCCAGTAGTGGCGGACAGGTTGAAGCTTTCTTT.

CDR3 region: CSAGGGLAGGAYEQYF. CDR3 sequence (DNA): TGCAGTGCGGGGGGAGGACTAGCGGGGGGGGCCTACGAGCAGTACTTC. The V gene is TRBV20-1, the J gene TRBJ2-7; 15 bases agree with TRBD2. Germline V gene data show CDR1 as DFQATT and CDR2 as SNEGSKA (reference sequence). This CDR3 region has 16 residues. The junction had 8 bases not matched to a gene; V was cut back by 6 bases and J by 2 bases.